This T cell receptor beta chain comes out of a study of CD8+ T cells in alopecia areata. Following RNA extraction, reverse transcription yielded cDNA that acted as the sequencing template. Profiled with immunoSEQ multiplex PCR; TCRdb holds only in-frame clones, not every one. The sample includes about 100,000 clones, about three fifths of them seen just once. In germline, CDR1 is DFQATT, CDR2 SNEGSKA (reference sequence). The ends were cut back, 6 bases at V and 8 bases at J, with 4 bases in the middle. The CDR3 loop spans 8 amino acids. Treatment here: oral pan-JAK inhibitor, 5-10 mg twice daily. In alopecia areata patients, both lesional scalp punch biopsies and peripheral blood were collected.

Sequencing used CD8+ T cells sorted from blood, obtained at roughly week 58, from a patient treated with tofacitinib. The TCR was taken from a human donor with alopecia areata. The rearrangement joins TRBV20-1 to TRBJ1-2; D uncertain. CDR3 amino acids: CSAPGYTF. CDR3 nucleotide sequence: TGCAGTGCCCCAGGCTACACCTTC.